Below, 12 T cell receptor beta chains from the same sample are listed, as sequenced in a study of shared clonotypes between healthy human individuals. The data were produced by immunoSEQ multiplex PCR, yet TCRdb's version contains in-frame clones alone and is incomplete. The sample holds approximately 530,000 clones, roughly 95% seen once. The specimen was naive CD4+ T cells sorted from blood. Subset: CD45RA+ positively selected. The source is a woman between 25 and 40 years old in good health.

The CDR3 sequence is CAISLLRGEAFF. Here the CDR3 DNA reads TGTGCCATCAGCCTCCTCAGGGGAGAAGCTTTCTTT. The chain is built from TRBV10-3 and TRBJ1-1; D is possibly TRBD1 (6 bases). V lost 6 bases to trimming and J lost 8 bases, with 13 bases between them. In germline, CDR1 is ENHRY, CDR2 SYGVKD. The CDR3 is 12 residues long.

Regarding this clone: In the same sample, other DNA sequences code for this CDR3. The chain uses TRBV9 and TRBJ2-7; 15 bases line up with TRBD2. This CDR3 is built from 17 residues. Looked up from germline, CDR1 is SGDLS and CDR2 is YYNGEE. V gave up 2 bases and J gave up 0 bases; unmatched junction bases: 3. The CDR3: CASSVGLAGGSSYEQYF. CDR3 in DNA: TGTGCCAGCAGCGTGGGACTAGCGGGAGGAAGCTCCTACGAGCAGTACTTC.

A remark on this clone: The same CDR3 is also encoded by other DNA sequences in this sample. The rearrangement joins TRBV28 to TRBJ2-7, with TRBD1 matching 7 bases. J gave up 2 bases and V 6 bases, and 4 bases lay outside the gene matches. The germline V gene encodes CDR1 MDHEN and CDR2 SYDVKM. The CDR3 runs to 13 residues. Written as DNA, the CDR3 is TGTGCCAGCAGCCCGGGACAGACCTACGAGCAGTACTTC. Its translation: CASSPGQTYEQYF.

V is TRBV5-1 and J is TRBJ2-3; no clear D gene. V dropped 0 bases and J dropped 3 bases, with 8 bases sitting between them. The germline CDR1 and CDR2 sequences are SGHRS and YFSETQ. The CDR3 is 14 amino acids. DNA of the CDR3: TGCGCCAGCAGCTTGGTTTTAGATACAGATACGCAGTATTTT. This gives the protein CASSLVLDTDTQYF.

The chain uses TRBV5-1 and TRBJ2-3; a possible D gene is TRBD1 (5 bases). The CDR3 has 15 amino acids. V was pared by 1 base and J by 2 bases, with 11 bases between. CDR1 and CDR2 (germline): SGHRS, YFSETQ. Written as DNA, the CDR3 is TGCGCCAGCAGCTTGCCGGCAGGGCCCACAGATACGCAGTATTTT. Translation gives CASSLPAGPTDTQYF.

This rearrangement joins TRBV5-1 to TRBJ2-1; 7 positions agree with TRBD2. CDR3 length: 16 amino acids. Germline CDR1 SGHRS, CDR2 YFSETQ. Trimming at V came to 0 bases and at J to 4 bases, leaving 7 bases not matched to a gene. CDR3: CASSLGSGGRYNEQFF. CDR3 sequence (DNA): TGCGCCAGCAGCTTGGGGTCGGGGGGTCGGTACAATGAGCAGTTCTTC.

This clone was picked up one time. Within the sample, other DNA sequences also encode this same CDR3. The chain combines TRBV19 with TRBJ1-2; D is unresolved. This CDR3 spans 10 amino acids. V lost 4 bases, J lost 3 bases, and 0 bases lay in between. Per germline, CDR1 LNHDA and CDR2 SQIVND (reference sequence). CDR3 coding DNA: TGTGCCAGTAGTAACTATGGCTACACCTTC. Amino acid sequence: CASSNYGYTF.

The CDR3 loop reads CARAGVNEQFF. The DNA of the CDR3 is TGTGCCCGCGCCGGAGTAAATGAGCAGTTCTTC. The chain carries TRBV25-1 and TRBJ2-1, with D unresolved. V shed 11 bases and J shed 7 bases, with 12 bases lying between them. CDR1 is MGHDK and CDR2 is SYGVNS in the germline V gene. The CDR3 runs 11 residues.

This chain uses TRBV2 with TRBJ1-5, with D uncertain. CDR1 and CDR2 (germline): SNHLY, FYNNEI. V lost 4 bases to trimming and J lost 0 bases, with 10 bases between them. The CDR3 has 15 residues. This CDR3 is CASSVTRVSNQPQHF. CDR3 sequence (DNA): TGTGCCAGCAGTGTGACACGGGTTAGCAATCAGCCCCAGCATTTT.

This clone came up a few times. This chain links TRBV7-9 with TRBJ2-7, with 12 bases matching TRBD2. Losses at the gene ends were 5 bases for V and 4 bases for J; bases not matched to a gene: 3. There are 14 residues in the CDR3. Germline CDR1 is SEHNR and CDR2 is FQNEAQ (reference sequence). The CDR3 sequence: CASSTLAGGYEQYF. The CDR3 nucleotides are TGTGCCAGCAGCACACTAGCGGGAGGATACGAGCAGTACTTC.

V usage is TRBV10-1 and J usage is TRBJ2-3; 8 nucleotides agree with TRBD2. Germline values: CDR1 WNHNN, CDR2 SYGVQD (reference sequence). The V segment lost 6 bases and the J segment 5 bases; nucleotides outside the gene matches: 10. The length of the CDR3 is 15 residues. CDR3 DNA sequence: TGCGCCAGCAGCTTGGGAGCGGGAGTCGTAGATACGCAGTATTTT. This encodes CASSLGAGVVDTQYF.

The chain couples TRBV18 to TRBJ1-3; D may be TRBD1 (5 bases). Germline values: CDR1 KGHSH, CDR2 LQKENI. Trimming stripped 3 bases from V and 4 bases from J, with 16 bases between. The CDR3 extends over 16 amino acids. CDR3 DNA: TGTGCCAGCTCACCGACAGCGAGTCCTGGGGGAAACACCATATATTTT. Its translation: CASSPTASPGGNTIYF. Using reference TRBV18 and TRBJ1-3 for the parts outside the CDR3, the full variable domain is NAGVMQNPRHLVRRRGQEARLRCSPMKGHSHVYWYRQLPEEGLKFMVYLQKENIIDESGMPKERFSAEFPKEGPSILRIQQVVRGDSAAYFCASSPTASPGGNTIYFGEGSWLTVV.